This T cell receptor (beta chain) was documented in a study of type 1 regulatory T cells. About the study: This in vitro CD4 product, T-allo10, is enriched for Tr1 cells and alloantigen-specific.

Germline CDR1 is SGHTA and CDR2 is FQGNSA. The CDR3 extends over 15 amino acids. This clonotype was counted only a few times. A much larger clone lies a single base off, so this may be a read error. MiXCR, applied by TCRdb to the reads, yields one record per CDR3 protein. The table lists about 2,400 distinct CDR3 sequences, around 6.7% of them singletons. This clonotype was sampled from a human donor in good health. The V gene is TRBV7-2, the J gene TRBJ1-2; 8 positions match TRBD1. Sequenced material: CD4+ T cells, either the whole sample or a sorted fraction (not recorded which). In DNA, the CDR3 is TGTGCCAGCAGCTTAGCCGCAGGGGGCAACTATGGCTACGCCTTC. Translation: CASSLAAGGNYGYAF.